Following are 10 T cell receptor beta chains from one sample sequenced in a study of T cell repertoires in cytomegalovirus infection. TCRdb processed the reads anew with MiXCR; each CDR3 protein has one entry. This table has about 180,000 distinct CDR3 sequences, about an eighth appearing once. The sequencing sample was made of PBMCs. All receptors come from a human donor in good health (CMV status not recorded). Some clones in this sample may be carry-over from other donors' samples.

Ten or more counts support this clonotype. Germline is not matched at one junction end, which may reflect a read error. The rearrangement joins TRBV7-3 to TRBJ2-7; TRBD2 aligns across 8 bases. The CDR3 extends over 14 amino acids. Per germline, CDR1 SGHTA and CDR2 FQGTGA. The CDR3 coding sequence is TGTGCCAGCAGCATAACGGGGGGGTCCTACGAGCAGTACTTC. Its translation: CASSITGGSYEQYF. The variable domain in full, completed from reference TRBV7-3 and TRBJ2-7, reads GAGVSQTPSNKVTEKGKYVELRCDPISGHTALYWYRQSLGQGPEFLIYFQGTGAADDSGLPNDRFFAVRPEGSVSTLKIQRTERGDSAVYLCASSITGGSYEQYFGPGTRLTVT.

This clonotype was detected ten times or more. The chain recombines TRBV12-3 or TRBV12-4 with TRBJ2-1, with TRBD1 identical over 8 bases. The J segment lost 6 bases and the V segment lost 6 bases, leaving 10 bases of the junction unmatched. The CDR3 has 15 residues. The CDR3 spells CASRNSGGASNEQFF. As DNA, the CDR3 is TGTGCCAGCAGAAACTCAGGGGGCGCAAGCAATGAGCAGTTCTTC.

This clonotype was found many times. This chain's CDR3 is CASSPTYKAFF. The CDR3 nucleotides read TGTGCCAGCAGCCCCACTTATAAAGCTTTCTTT. The chain is built from TRBV7-2 and TRBJ1-1; no reliable D call. The CDR3 covers 11 residues. Germline V lookup: CDR1 SGHTA, CDR2 FQGNSA. Trimming took 5 bases from V and 9 from J, leaving 10 bases between them.

In this sample, this clonotype turned up many times. This chain connects TRBV7-2 to TRBJ2-7; weak D call: TRBD2 (6 bases). The V gene lost 4 bases and the J gene lost 4 bases, with 14 bases spanning the gap. CDR1 is SGHTA and CDR2 is FQGNSA in the germline V gene. This CDR3 spans 14 amino acids. CDR3 sequence: CASSYARDSYEQYF. As DNA, the CDR3 is TGTGCCAGCAGCTACGCCCGGGACTCATACGAGCAGTACTTC.

The chain is built from TRBV7-3 and TRBJ2-1; 7 positions agree with TRBD2. With V trimmed by 5 bases and J by 10 bases, 17 bases remained unmatched. CDR3 size: 16 residues. Germline V CDR1 and CDR2: SGHTA, FQGTGA. CDR3 in DNA: TGTGCCAGCAGCCCCTATCTGAGGGAGGGCCATCGAGAGCAGTTCTTC. Translated: CASSPYLREGHREQFF.

The gene calls are TRBV19 and TRBJ1-5; possibly TRBD1 for D (5 bases). Looked up from germline, CDR1 is LNHDA and CDR2 is SQIVND (reference sequence). This CDR3 contains 13 residues. The V gene lost 5 bases and the J gene lost 3 bases, with 8 bases spanning the gap. CDR3 loop: CASSSGLNQPQHF. CDR3 in DNA: TGTGCCAGTAGTTCAGGGCTCAATCAGCCCCAGCATTTT. Variable domain in full (rest from reference TRBV19 and TRBJ1-5): DGGITQSPKYLFRKEGQNVTLSCEQNLNHDAMYWYRQDPGQGLRLIYYSQIVNDFQKGDIAEGYSVSREKKESFPLTVTSAQKNPTAFYLCASSSGLNQPQHFGDGTRLSIL.

This clonotype was observed a handful of times. The J gene is TRBJ2-5, the V gene TRBV4-2; a possible D gene is TRBD2 (6 bases). V dropped 0 bases and J dropped 1 base, with 18 bases sitting between them. The germline V gene encodes CDR1 LGHNA and CDR2 YNFKEQ. The length of the CDR3 is 18 residues. CDR3 in amino acids: CASSQDPLSGRLQETQYF. CDR3 DNA: TGTGCCAGCAGCCAAGACCCACTTAGCGGACGTCTCCAAGAGACCCAGTACTTC.

The chain joins TRBV4-1 to TRBJ2-1; D is undetermined. V shed 0 bases and J shed 4 bases, with 7 bases lying between them. From germline, CDR1 is MGHRA and CDR2 YSYEKL. There are 14 residues in the CDR3. The CDR3: CASSQEQGYNEQFF. CDR3 sequence (DNA): TGCGCCAGCAGCCAAGAACAAGGATACAATGAGCAGTTCTTC.

This clonotype was picked up many times. V usage is TRBV12-5 and J usage is TRBJ1-2; D ambiguous. V was cut by 0 bases and J by 14 bases, with 19 bases left in between. Per the germline V gene, CDR1 is LGHNT and CDR2 is FRNRAP. CDR3 length: 14 amino acids. For the CDR3, the DNA is TGTGCTAGTGGTTTGGTAGAGGACGGCCTACTATTAACCTTC. Translating gives CASGLVEDGLLLTF. The entire variable domain, with the rest obtained from reference TRBV12-5 and TRBJ1-2, is as follows: DARVTQTPRHKVTEMGQEVTMRCQPILGHNTVFWYRQTMMQGLELLAYFRNRAPLDDSGMPKDRFSAEMPDATLATLKIQPSEPRDSAVYFCASGLVEDGLLLTFGSGTRLTVV.

This clonotype showed up just a few times. An end of the junction differs from the germline gene, which may be a read error. V and J are TRBV19 and TRBJ2-6; TRBD1 is a possible D gene (6 bases). Germline V gene sequence: CDR1 LNHDA, CDR2 SQIVND (reference sequence). The CDR3 length is 16 residues. The CDR3 DNA follows: TGTGCCAGTGGTCGACAGGCAAGCTCTGGGGCCAACGTCCCGACTTTC. It codes for CASGRQASSGANVPTF.